A single sample is the source of the 4 T cell receptor beta chains below, sequenced in a study of vaccination and CD4 T cells after COVID-19. TCRdb re-derived calls from the PCR reads in MiXCR, one entry per CDR3 protein. The table shows roughly 31,000 distinct CDR3 sequences, with approximately 49% occurring only once. Indicated time point: late sampling 161 to 241 days after vaccination in a few convalescent patients. The sequenced sample was CD4+ T cells from blood, obtained about 7 months after SARS-CoV-2 vaccination. These receptors were obtained from a human donor who had recovered from COVID-19.

The chain links TRBV19 to TRBJ1-2; 8 nucleotides align to TRBD1. The length of the CDR3 is 17 residues. The germline gives CDR1 LNHDA, CDR2 SQIVND (reference sequence). J gave up 3 bases and V 3 bases, and 12 bases lay outside the gene matches. CDR3 bases: TGTGCCAGTAGTATCTACGGCCTCGGACAGGGAGACTATGGCTACACCTTC. Translated: CASSIYGLGQGDYGYTF. The whole variable domain, remainder taken from reference TRBV19 and TRBJ1-2, is DGGITQSPKYLFRKEGQNVTLSCEQNLNHDAMYWYRQDPGQGLRLIYYSQIVNDFQKGDIAEGYSVSREKKESFPLTVTSAQKNPTAFYLCASSIYGLGQGDYGYTFGSGTRLTVV.

The chain couples TRBV28 to TRBJ2-2; 10 nucleotides align to TRBD2. V trimming: 6 bases; J trimming: 5 bases; junction bases outside the gene matches: 6. The germline gives CDR1 MDHEN, CDR2 SYDVKM. The CDR3 has 15 residues. The DNA of the CDR3 is TGTGCCAGCAGCCAAACTAGCGGGACTACCGGGGAGCTGTTTTTT. It codes for CASSQTSGTTGELFF.

The chain links TRBV10-3 to TRBJ1-6; D perhaps matches TRBD1 (5 bases). The ends were cut back, 5 bases at V and 10 bases at J, with 12 bases in the middle. CDR1 ENHRY and CDR2 SYGVKD come from the germline V gene. There are 13 residues in the CDR3. CDR3 sequence: CAISPGGGSPLHF. The CDR3 bases are TGTGCCATCAGTCCGGGGGGGGGATCACCCCTCCACTTT.

Here the CDR3 DNA reads TGTGCCAGCACATCGGGTGGTCAGGGTGAGGGTGGGTCCCTTGAAGCTTTCTTT. The encoded protein is CASTSGGQGEGGSLEAFF. The genes are TRBV6-1 and TRBJ1-1, with D maybe TRBD1 (5 bases). CDR1 is MNHNS, CDR2 SASEGT, per germline. The CDR3 sequence is 18 residues long. The ends were cut back, 7 bases at V and 7 bases at J, with 31 bases in the middle.